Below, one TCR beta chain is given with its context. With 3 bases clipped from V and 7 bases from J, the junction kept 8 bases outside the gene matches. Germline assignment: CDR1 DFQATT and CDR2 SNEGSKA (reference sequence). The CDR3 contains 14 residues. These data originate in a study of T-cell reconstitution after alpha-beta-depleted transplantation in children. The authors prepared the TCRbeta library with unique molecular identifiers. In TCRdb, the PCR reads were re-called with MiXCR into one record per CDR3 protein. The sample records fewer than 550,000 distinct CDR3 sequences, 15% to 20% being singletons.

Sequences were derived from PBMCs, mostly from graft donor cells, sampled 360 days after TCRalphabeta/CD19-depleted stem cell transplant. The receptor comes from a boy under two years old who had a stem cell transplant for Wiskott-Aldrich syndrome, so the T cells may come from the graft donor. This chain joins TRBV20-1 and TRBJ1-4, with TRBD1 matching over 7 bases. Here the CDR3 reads CSASDRDRSEKLFF. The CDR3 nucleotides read TGCAGTGCTAGCGACAGGGATCGGAGTGAAAAACTGTTTTTT.